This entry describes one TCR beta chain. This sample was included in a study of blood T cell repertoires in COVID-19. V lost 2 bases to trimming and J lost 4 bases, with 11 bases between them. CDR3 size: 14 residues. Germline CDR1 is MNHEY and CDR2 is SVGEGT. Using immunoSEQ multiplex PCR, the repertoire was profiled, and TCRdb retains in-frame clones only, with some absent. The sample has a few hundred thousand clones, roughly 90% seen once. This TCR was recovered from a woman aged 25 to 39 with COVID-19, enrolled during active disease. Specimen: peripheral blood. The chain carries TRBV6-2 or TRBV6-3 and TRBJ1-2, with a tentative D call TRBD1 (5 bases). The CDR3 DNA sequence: TGTGCCAGCAGTTACGGCGACAGTTTCTATGGCTACACCTTC. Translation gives CASSYGDSFYGYTF.